Following are 27 T cell receptor beta chains from one sample sequenced in a study of blood T cell repertoires in COVID-19. Data came from immunoSEQ multiplex PCR; TCRdb stores just in-frame clones and leaves some out. The sample comprises about 280,000 clones, roughly 91% of which are singletons, and around 10% rests with the top ten. The specimen was peripheral blood. Receptors originate from a woman in her 30s with COVID-19, enrolled during active disease.

This chain connects TRBV28 to TRBJ1-4; D ambiguous. Trimming cost V 3 bases and J 8 bases, with 4 bases left between them. This CDR3 has 11 amino acids. Germline V lookup: CDR1 MDHEN, CDR2 SYDVKM. The CDR3 sequence: CASSFSEKLFF. CDR3 nucleotide sequence: TGTGCCAGCAGTTTCTCCGAAAAACTGTTTTTT. The full variable domain, rest sourced from reference TRBV28 and TRBJ1-4, is DVKVTQSSRYLVKRTGEKVFLECVQDMDHENMFWYRQDPGLGLRLIYFSYDVKMKEKGDIPEGYSVSREKKERFSLILESASTNQTSMYLCASSFSEKLFFGSGTQLSVL.

V usage is TRBV10-1 and J usage is TRBJ1-5; TRBD1 agrees at 9 bases. Germline V CDR1 and CDR2: WNHNN, SYGVQD (reference sequence). CDR3 size: 17 residues. V shed 2 bases and J 7 bases; nucleotides not matched to a gene: 12. The CDR3 sequence is CASSELPRDRERQPQHF. The CDR3 DNA reads TGCGCCAGCAGTGAGCTCCCTAGGGACAGGGAGAGGCAGCCCCAGCATTTT.

DNA of the CDR3: TGCGCCAGCAGTCAATCTTGGGCAGGGGGCACTGAAGCTTTCTTT. Amino acids: CASSQSWAGGTEAFF. The chain is built from TRBV23-1 and TRBJ1-1; 7 positions agree with TRBD1. TRBV23-1 carries the ORF label, with uncertain function. The CDR3 is 15 residues long. V gave up 0 bases and J gave up 4 bases; unmatched junction bases: 5.

This clone was recorded once. The chain recombines TRBV7-6 with TRBJ2-1; 8 bases align to TRBD1. This CDR3 is built from 15 residues. The V and J ends lost 5 bases and 4 bases, in that order; junction bases with no gene match: 7. The germline V gene has CDR1 SGHVS and CDR2 FNYEAQ. The CDR3 DNA is TGTGCCAGCAGCCCGGACAGGGTTCAATACAATGAGCAGTTCTTC. This translates into CASSPDRVQYNEQFF.

This chain links TRBV7-9 with TRBJ1-1; 7 bases are shared with TRBD1. The trim removed 2 bases at V and 1 base at J, leaving 4 bases unmatched. The CDR3 extends over 15 amino acids. Germline V gene lookup returns CDR1 SEHNR and CDR2 FQNEAQ (reference sequence). As DNA, the CDR3 is TGTGCCAGCAGCTTATGGGACAGATCGAACACTGAAGCTTTCTTT. This codes for CASSLWDRSNTEAFF.

The chain links TRBV4-1 to TRBJ2-7; D is unresolved. The CDR3 loop spans 15 amino acids. CDR1 MGHRA and CDR2 YSYEKL come from the germline V gene. Trimming removed 2 bases from V and 6 bases from J, with 17 bases in between. The CDR3 DNA is TGCGCCAGCAGCCAAATCGTCTCTCCGATCGGCGAGCAGTACTTC. This codes for CASSQIVSPIGEQYF.

The chain recombines TRBV7-9 with TRBJ1-1; D uncertain. This CDR3 comprises 12 residues. V shed 2 bases and J shed 4 bases, with 5 bases lying between them. Germline V gives CDR1 SEHNR, CDR2 FQNEAQ (reference sequence). CDR3 sequence (DNA): TGTGCCAGCAGCTTAACAGCCACTGAAGCTTTCTTT. Its translation is CASSLTATEAFF.

J is TRBJ1-6 and V is TRBV27; the match to TRBD1 covers 8 bases. V was clipped by 7 bases and J by 7 bases; unmatched bases: 6. The CDR3 contains 14 residues. Germline lookup yields CDR1 MNHEY and CDR2 SMNVEV (reference sequence). CDR3 in DNA: TGTGCCAGCACCGAACGACAGGGGAATTCACCCCTCCACTTT. This encodes CASTERQGNSPLHF.

The chain carries TRBV10-2 and TRBJ2-3; TRBD2 might be the D (5 bases). V gave up 5 bases and J gave up 1 base, with 10 bases separating them. The germline CDR1 and CDR2 sequences are WSHSY and SAAADI. There are 14 residues in the CDR3. CDR3 DNA: TGCGCCAGCAGTAGGACTCTGGGCACAGATACGCAGTATTTT. Protein: CASSRTLGTDTQYF.

The V and J genes are TRBV19 and TRBJ2-2, with 8 bases that match TRBD2. The CDR3 runs 16 residues. Trimming cost V 5 bases and J 6 bases; bases outside gene matches: 11. CDR1 is LNHDA and CDR2 is SQIVND in the germline V gene (reference sequence). The CDR3 DNA is TGTGCCAGTAGTGTGCCGGGACTAGGTCCCCCCGGGGAGCTGTTTTTT. It translates to CASSVPGLGPPGELFF.

This clone was counted only a few times. The rearrangement uses TRBV6-5 and TRBJ2-7, with D perhaps matching TRBD2 (6 bases). Deletions cut 6 bases from V and 4 bases from J, with 13 bases between. This CDR3 is built from 13 residues. CDR1 is MNHEY, CDR2 SVGAGI, per germline. In nucleotides, the CDR3 is TGTGCCAGCAGGATCGGGACTTCTTACGAGCAGTACTTC. It encodes CASRIGTSYEQYF.

This clone has only one observation. This chain links TRBV5-6 with TRBJ1-1, with a possible D match to TRBD1 (5 bases). The CDR3 totals 14 residues. Trimming stripped 6 bases from V and 0 bases from J, with 12 bases between. Per germline, CDR1 SGHDT and CDR2 YYEEEE. The DNA of the CDR3 is TGTGCCAGCACTACGGGGGGGATGAACACTGAAGCTTTCTTT. Encoded protein: CASTTGGMNTEAFF.

This sequence joins TRBV6-1 and TRBJ1-6, with TRBD1 matching over 9 bases. V shed 2 bases and J 14 bases; nucleotides not matched to a gene: 13. Germline CDR1 reads MNHNS; CDR2 reads SASEGT. CDR3 length: 16 residues. CDR3 amino acids: CASSERWGTGPLSLHF. CDR3 nucleotides: TGTGCCAGCAGTGAAAGGTGGGGGACAGGGCCCTTGTCCCTCCACTTT.

This sequence joins TRBV5-1 and TRBJ2-7, with D tentatively TRBD2 (5 bases). The CDR3 covers 14 residues. Germline CDR1 and CDR2: SGHRS and YFSETQ. The germline V and J ends were trimmed by 3 bases and 0 bases, with 10 bases remaining between them. CDR3 coding DNA: TGCGCCAGCAGCTCGGTTGGGAGCTCCTACGAGCAGTACTTC. Residues: CASSSVGSSYEQYF. Full variable domain (outside the CDR3, taken from reference TRBV5-1 and TRBJ2-7): KAGVTQTPRYLIKTRGQQVTLSCSPISGHRSVSWYQQTPGQGLQFLFEYFSETQRNKGNFPGRFSGRQFSNSRSEMNVSTLELGDSALYLCASSSVGSSYEQYFGPGTRLTVT.

The chain links TRBV6-4 to TRBJ1-3, with D possibly TRBD1 on 5 matching bases. Trimming removed 4 bases at V and 0 bases at J, with 10 bases between. CDR3 length equals 15 residues. Per germline, CDR1 MRHNA and CDR2 SNTAGT. CDR3 nucleotide sequence: TGTGCCAGCAGTGTTGACAGAAGCTCTGGAAACACCATATATTTT. It codes for CASSVDRSSGNTIYF.

V and J are TRBV12-3 or TRBV12-4 and TRBJ1-1; D may be TRBD1 (6 bases). Trimming removed 5 bases from V and 7 bases from J, with 14 bases in between. The CDR3 is 13 amino acids. The CDR3 DNA is TGTGCCAGCAGTGTGGACAGAAGAATTGAAGCTTTCTTT. This sequence encodes CASSVDRRIEAFF.

The J gene is TRBJ1-4, the V gene TRBV12-3 or TRBV12-4, with 10 bases identical to TRBD1. This CDR3 comprises 13 residues. V was clipped by 10 bases and J by 8 bases; unmatched bases: 7. CDR3 loop: CATLDRGREKLFF. Here the CDR3 DNA reads TGTGCCACCCTGGACAGGGGGAGAGAAAAACTGTTTTTT.

J is TRBJ1-5 and V is TRBV2, with D unresolved. The CDR3 runs 13 residues. Trimming stripped 5 bases from V and 1 base from J, with 6 bases between. In germline, CDR1 is SNHLY, CDR2 FYNNEI. As DNA, the CDR3 is TGTGCCAGCAGTTGGGAGAGCAATCAGCCCCAGCATTTT. It codes for CASSWESNQPQHF. Variable domain in full (rest from reference TRBV2 and TRBJ1-5): EPEVTQTPSHQVTQMGQEVILRCVPISNHLYFYWYRQILGQKVEFLVSFYNNEISEKSEIFDDQFSVERPDGSNFTLKIRSTKLEDSAMYFCASSWESNQPQHFGDGTRLSIL.

The chain is built from TRBV7-7 and TRBJ2-2; 12 bases match TRBD2. Germline values: CDR1 SSHAT, CDR2 FNYEAQ (reference sequence). The CDR3 extends over 16 amino acids. The J segment lost 0 bases and the V segment lost 6 bases, leaving 2 bases of the junction unmatched. CDR3 nucleotide sequence: TGTGCCAGCAGTCTAGCGGGGGGGCCGAACACCGGGGAGCTGTTTTTT. Translation: CASSLAGGPNTGELFF.

This sequence joins TRBV7-9 and TRBJ1-6; perhaps TRBD1 as D (5 bases). Germline CDR1 is SEHNR and CDR2 is FQNEAQ (reference sequence). The CDR3 loop spans 13 amino acids. V lost 7 bases, J lost 7 bases, and 11 bases lay in between. The CDR3 region has the DNA TGTGCCAGCACTACAGGAAACAATTCACCCCTCCACTTT. Translating it yields CASTTGNNSPLHF.

This clone appeared a single time. CDR3 nucleotides: TGTGCCGCGGTCCTTGGGAATGAAAAACTGTTTTTT. It is translated as CAAVLGNEKLFF. This chain joins TRBV7-9 and TRBJ1-4; D gene unclear. This CDR3 contains 12 residues. From germline, CDR1 is SEHNR and CDR2 FQNEAQ (reference sequence). V was shortened by 11 bases and J by 5 bases, with 12 bases between the two germline ends.

V usage is TRBV5-1 and J usage is TRBJ2-3, with 11 positions matching TRBD2. Germline V gene data show CDR1 as SGHRS and CDR2 as YFSETQ. V was clipped by 6 bases and J by 0 bases; unmatched bases: 6. The CDR3 covers 16 residues. CDR3 loop: CASTTLAGGSTDTQYF. The CDR3 DNA reads as TGCGCCAGCACCACCCTAGCGGGGGGAAGCACAGATACGCAGTATTTT.

The chain is built from TRBV19 and TRBJ1-4; perhaps TRBD1 as D (5 bases). The CDR3 has 16 residues. V lost 5 bases and J lost 0, with 13 bases in between. In germline, CDR1 is LNHDA, CDR2 SQIVND (reference sequence). The CDR3 here is CASSRWGRPTNEKLFF. CDR3 nucleotide sequence: TGTGCCAGTAGTCGATGGGGGAGGCCAACTAATGAAAAACTGTTTTTT.

The chain couples TRBV28 to TRBJ1-2; possibly TRBD1 for D (5 bases). V was shortened by 3 bases and J by 8 bases, with 13 bases between the two germline ends. CDR1 and CDR2 from the germline V gene are MDHEN and SYDVKM. The CDR3 is 13 residues long. The CDR3 spells CASSFGAVRGYTF. CDR3 DNA sequence: TGTGCCAGCAGTTTTGGGGCAGTCAGGGGCTACACCTTC.

This clone was recorded once. The genes are TRBV5-1 and TRBJ2-1, with 7 nucleotides matching TRBD2. Germline V gene lookup returns CDR1 SGHRS and CDR2 YFSETQ. Unmatched junction bases numbered 3, after V lost 0 bases and J lost 0 bases. This CDR3 region has 16 residues. The CDR3 nucleotides are TGCGCCAGCAGCTTGGGCGTAGCGGGCTCCTACAATGAGCAGTTCTTC. Translation gives CASSLGVAGSYNEQFF.

The chain links TRBV2 to TRBJ1-5; 8 bases are a match to TRBD1. V shed 5 bases, J shed 2 bases, and the junction held 2 bases outside the gene matches. CDR3 length: 14 residues. Germline V gene data show CDR1 as SNHLY and CDR2 as FYNNEI. CDR3 loop: CASSKTGGNQPQHF. The CDR3 nucleotides read TGTGCCAGCAGTAAGACAGGGGGCAATCAGCCCCAGCATTTT.

This sequence joins TRBV20-1 and TRBJ2-2; D remains unclear. The germline V and J ends were trimmed by 3 bases and 8 bases, with 7 bases remaining between them. Germline CDR1 DFQATT, CDR2 SNEGSKA (reference sequence). The CDR3 consists of 11 residues. CDR3 residues: CSARLEGELFF. CDR3 bases: TGCAGTGCTAGGTTGGAGGGGGAGCTGTTTTTT.